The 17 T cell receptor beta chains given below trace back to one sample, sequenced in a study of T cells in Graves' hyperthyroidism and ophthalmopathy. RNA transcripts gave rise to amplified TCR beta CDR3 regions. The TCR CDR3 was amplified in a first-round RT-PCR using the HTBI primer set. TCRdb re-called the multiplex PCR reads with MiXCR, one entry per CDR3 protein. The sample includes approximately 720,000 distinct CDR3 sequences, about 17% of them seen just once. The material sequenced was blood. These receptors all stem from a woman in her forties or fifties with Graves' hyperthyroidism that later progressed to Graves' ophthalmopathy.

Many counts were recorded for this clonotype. The CDR3 region has the DNA TGTGCCAGCAGCTTCCGGGCCTGGGACACTGAAGCTTTCTTT. This encodes CASSFRAWDTEAFF. V is TRBV3-1 and J is TRBJ1-1; D unclear. V lost 5 bases and J lost 3, with 13 bases in between. CDR1 is LGHDT and CDR2 is YNNKEL in the germline V gene (reference sequence). The CDR3 extends over 14 amino acids.

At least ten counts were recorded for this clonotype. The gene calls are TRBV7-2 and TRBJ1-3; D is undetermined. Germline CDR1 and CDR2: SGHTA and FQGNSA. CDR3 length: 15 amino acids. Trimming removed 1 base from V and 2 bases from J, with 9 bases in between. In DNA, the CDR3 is TGTGCCAGCAGCTTAGTTCGGAACGCTGGAAACACCATATATTTT. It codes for CASSLVRNAGNTIYF.

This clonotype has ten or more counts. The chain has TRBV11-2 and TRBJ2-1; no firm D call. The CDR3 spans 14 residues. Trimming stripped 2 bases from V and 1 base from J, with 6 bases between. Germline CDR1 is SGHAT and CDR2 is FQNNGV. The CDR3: CASSLLQSYNEQFF. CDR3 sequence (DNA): TGTGCCAGCAGCTTACTTCAGTCCTACAATGAGCAGTTCTTC.

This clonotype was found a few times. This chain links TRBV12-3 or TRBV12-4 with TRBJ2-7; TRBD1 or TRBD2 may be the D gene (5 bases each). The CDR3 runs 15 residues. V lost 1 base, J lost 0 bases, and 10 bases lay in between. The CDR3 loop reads CASSLGRDGSYEQYF. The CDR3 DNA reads TGTGCCAGCAGTTTAGGTAGGGACGGCTCCTACGAGCAGTACTTC.

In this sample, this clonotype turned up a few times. The CDR3 region is CASSLLVRGELFF. The DNA of the CDR3 is TGTGCCAGCAGCTTATTGGTTCGCGGGGAGCTGTTTTTT. The chain uses TRBV11-2 and TRBJ2-2; D remains unclear. CDR3 length: 13 residues. Germline CDR1 reads SGHAT; CDR2 reads FQNNGV. Deletions cut 2 bases from V and 7 bases from J, with 8 bases between.

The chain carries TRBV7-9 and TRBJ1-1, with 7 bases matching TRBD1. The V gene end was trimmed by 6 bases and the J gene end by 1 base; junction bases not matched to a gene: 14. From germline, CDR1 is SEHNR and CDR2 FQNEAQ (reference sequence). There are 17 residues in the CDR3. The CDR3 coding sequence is TGTGCCAGCAGTTCTAACAAACAGGGGAGCCAGAACACTGAAGCTTTCTTT. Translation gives CASSSNKQGSQNTEAFF.

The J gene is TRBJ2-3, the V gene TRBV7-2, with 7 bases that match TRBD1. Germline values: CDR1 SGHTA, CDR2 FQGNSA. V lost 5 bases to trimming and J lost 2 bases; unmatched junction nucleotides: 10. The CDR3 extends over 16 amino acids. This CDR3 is CASSRDRDIVTDTQYF. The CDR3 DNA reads TGTGCCAGCAGCCGAGACAGGGATATAGTCACAGATACGCAGTATTTT.

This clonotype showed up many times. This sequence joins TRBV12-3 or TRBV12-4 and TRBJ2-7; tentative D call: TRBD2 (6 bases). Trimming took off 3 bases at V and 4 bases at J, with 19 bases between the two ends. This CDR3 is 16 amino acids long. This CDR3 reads CASSFPAGVGRYEQYF. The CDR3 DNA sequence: TGTGCCAGCAGTTTCCCAGCGGGCGTCGGACGGTACGAGCAGTACTTC.

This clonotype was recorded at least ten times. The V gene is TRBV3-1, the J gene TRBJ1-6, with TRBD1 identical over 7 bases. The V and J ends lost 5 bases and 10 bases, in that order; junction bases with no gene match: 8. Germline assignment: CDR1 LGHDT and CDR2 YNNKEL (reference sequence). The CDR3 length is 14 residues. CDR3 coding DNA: TGTGCCAGCAGCGCAGGACAGGCGAGGTCACCCCTCCACTTT. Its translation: CASSAGQARSPLHF.

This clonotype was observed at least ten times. The CDR3: CASSIRDRVPYF. Written as DNA, the CDR3 is TGTGCCAGCAGTATCCGGGACAGGGTTCCGTATTTT. The chain links TRBV2 to TRBJ2-3; 9 bases fit TRBD1. Looked up from germline, CDR1 is SNHLY and CDR2 is FYNNEI. J lost 14 bases, V lost 5 bases, and 8 bases had no gene match. The CDR3 length is 12 residues.

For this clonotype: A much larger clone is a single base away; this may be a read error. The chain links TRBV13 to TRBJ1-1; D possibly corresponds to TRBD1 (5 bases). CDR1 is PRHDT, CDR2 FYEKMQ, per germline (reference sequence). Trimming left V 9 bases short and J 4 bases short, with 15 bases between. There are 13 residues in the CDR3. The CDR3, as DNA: TGTGCCAGGATGGGGGTTTTCACCACTGAAGCTTTCTTT. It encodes CARMGVFTTEAFF. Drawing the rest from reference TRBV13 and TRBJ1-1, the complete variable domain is AAGVIQSPRHLIKEKRETATLKCYPIPRHDTVYWYQQGPGQDPQFLISFYEKMQSDKGSIPDRFSAQQFSDYHSELNMSSLELGDSALYFCARMGVFTTEAFFGQGTRLTVV.

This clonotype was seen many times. For the CDR3, the DNA is TGTGCCAGCGGTGACGGTGGTGAAAAACTGTTTTTT. Translating gives CASGDGGEKLFF. The rearrangement uses TRBV18 and TRBJ1-4, with unresolved D. Between the trimmed V and J ends, which lost 8 bases and 7 bases, there was a span of 11 bases. This CDR3 is built from 12 residues. CDR1 KGHSH and CDR2 LQKENI come from the germline V gene.

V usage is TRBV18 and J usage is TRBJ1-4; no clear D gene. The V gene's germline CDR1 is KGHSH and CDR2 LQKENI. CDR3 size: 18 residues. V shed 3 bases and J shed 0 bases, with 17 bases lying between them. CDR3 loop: CASSPQTQRSATNEKLFF. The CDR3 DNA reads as TGTGCCAGCTCACCCCAGACTCAAAGAAGCGCAACTAATGAAAAACTGTTTTTT.

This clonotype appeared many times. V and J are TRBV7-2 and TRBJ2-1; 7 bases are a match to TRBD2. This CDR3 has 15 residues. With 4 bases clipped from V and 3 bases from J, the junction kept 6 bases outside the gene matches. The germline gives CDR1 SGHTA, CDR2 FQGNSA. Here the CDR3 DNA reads TGTGCCAGCAGCTATCTAGCGGACCTCTACAATGAGCAGTTCTTC. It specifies CASSYLADLYNEQFF.

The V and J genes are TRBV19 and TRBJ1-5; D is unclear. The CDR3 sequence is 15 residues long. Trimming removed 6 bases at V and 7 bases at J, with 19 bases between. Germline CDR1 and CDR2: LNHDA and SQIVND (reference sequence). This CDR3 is CASSIPRLGGQPQHF. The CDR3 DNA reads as TGTGCCAGTAGCATACCACGACTAGGAGGACAGCCCCAGCATTTT.

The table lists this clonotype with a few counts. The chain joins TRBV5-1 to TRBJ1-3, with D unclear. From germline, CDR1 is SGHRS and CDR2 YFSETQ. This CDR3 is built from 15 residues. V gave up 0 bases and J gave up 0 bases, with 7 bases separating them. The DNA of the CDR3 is TGCGCCAGCAGCTTGGACATATTCTCTGGAAACACCATATATTTT. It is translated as CASSLDIFSGNTIYF.

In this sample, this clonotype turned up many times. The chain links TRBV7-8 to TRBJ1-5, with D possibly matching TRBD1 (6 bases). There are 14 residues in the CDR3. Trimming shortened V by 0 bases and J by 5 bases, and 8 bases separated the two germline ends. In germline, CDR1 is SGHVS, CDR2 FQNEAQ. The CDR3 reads CASSLANRDQPQHF. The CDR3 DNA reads TGTGCCAGCAGCTTAGCGAACAGGGATCAGCCCCAGCATTTT.